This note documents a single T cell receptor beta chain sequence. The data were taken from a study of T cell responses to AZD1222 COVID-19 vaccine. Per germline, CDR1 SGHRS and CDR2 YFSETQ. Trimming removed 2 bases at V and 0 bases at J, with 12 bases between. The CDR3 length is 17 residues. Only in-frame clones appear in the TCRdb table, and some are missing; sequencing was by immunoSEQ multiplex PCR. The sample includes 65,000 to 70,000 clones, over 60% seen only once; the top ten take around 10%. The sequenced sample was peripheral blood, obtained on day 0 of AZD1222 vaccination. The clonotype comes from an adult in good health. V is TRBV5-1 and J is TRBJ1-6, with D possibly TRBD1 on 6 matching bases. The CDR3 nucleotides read TGCGCCAGCAGCTTAAGACAGGCGAGCTCCTATAATTCACCCCTCCACTTT. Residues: CASSLRQASSYNSPLHF.